This T cell receptor beta chain derives from a study of T cells in Graves' hyperthyroidism and ophthalmopathy. About the research overall: Peripheral blood samples were taken at initial diagnosis, prior to any treatment. Whole-study findings and limits: Most thyroid clonotypes expanded above 0.001 were also detected in blood.

Amplification targeted TCR beta CDR3 regions from RNA transcripts. The TCR CDR3 first-round RT-PCR relied on the HTBI primer set. TCRdb itself ran the multiplex PCR reads through MiXCR, one entry per CDR3 protein. In the table there are roughly 420,000 distinct CDR3 sequences, around 16% of which are singletons. This CDR3 is built from 17 residues. The germline gives CDR1 DFQATT, CDR2 SNEGSKA (reference sequence). V was clipped by 0 bases and J by 3 bases; unmatched bases: 11. This clonotype has a count of ten or more. Its matching antigen is unknown. In patients aged 18 to 65, hyperthyroidism was newly diagnosed, with duration under 2 months. Exclusion criteria comprised uncontrolled infection, other autoimmune disease, pregnancy or lactation.

The chain links TRBV20-1 to TRBJ2-1, with 7 bases aligning to TRBD2. Sequencing was carried out using blood. The receptor was derived from a woman aged 18 to 35 with Graves' hyperthyroidism. The CDR3 DNA reads as TGCAGTGCTAGAGACCCCAGGCGGGAGACATACTACAATGAGCAGTTCTTC. Amino acid sequence: CSARDPRRETYYNEQFF.